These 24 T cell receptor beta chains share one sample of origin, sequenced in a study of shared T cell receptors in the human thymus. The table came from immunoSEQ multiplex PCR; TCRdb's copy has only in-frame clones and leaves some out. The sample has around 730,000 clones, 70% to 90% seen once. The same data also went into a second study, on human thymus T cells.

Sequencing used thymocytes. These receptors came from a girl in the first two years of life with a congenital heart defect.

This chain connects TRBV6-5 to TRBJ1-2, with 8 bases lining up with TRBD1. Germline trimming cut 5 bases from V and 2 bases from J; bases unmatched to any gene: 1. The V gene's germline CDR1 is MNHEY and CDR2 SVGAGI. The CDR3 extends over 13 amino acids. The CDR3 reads CASSGDRNYGYTF. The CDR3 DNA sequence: TGTGCCAGCAGTGGGGACAGGAACTATGGCTACACCTTC.

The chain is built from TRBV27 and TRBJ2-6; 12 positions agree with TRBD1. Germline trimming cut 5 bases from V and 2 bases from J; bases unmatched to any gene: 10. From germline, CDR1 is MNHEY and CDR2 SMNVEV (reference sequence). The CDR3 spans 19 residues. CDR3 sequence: CASSLRDRGQKAGANVLTF. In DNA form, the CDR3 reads TGTGCCAGCAGTCTGCGGGACAGGGGGCAGAAGGCTGGGGCCAACGTCCTGACTTTC.

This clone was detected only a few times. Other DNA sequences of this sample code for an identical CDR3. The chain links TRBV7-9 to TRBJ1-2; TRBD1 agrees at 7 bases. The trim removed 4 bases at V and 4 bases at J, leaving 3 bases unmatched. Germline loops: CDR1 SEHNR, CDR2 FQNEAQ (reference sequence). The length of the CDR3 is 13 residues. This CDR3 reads CASSSGQIYGYTF. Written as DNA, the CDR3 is TGTGCCAGCAGCTCGGGACAGATCTATGGCTACACCTTC.

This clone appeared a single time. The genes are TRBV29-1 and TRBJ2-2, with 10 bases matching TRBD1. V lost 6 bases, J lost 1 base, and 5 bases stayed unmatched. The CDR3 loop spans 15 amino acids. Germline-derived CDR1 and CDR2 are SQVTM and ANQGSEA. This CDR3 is CSVLGTGENTGELFF. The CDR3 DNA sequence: TGCAGCGTCCTGGGGACAGGGGAGAACACCGGGGAGCTGTTTTTT.

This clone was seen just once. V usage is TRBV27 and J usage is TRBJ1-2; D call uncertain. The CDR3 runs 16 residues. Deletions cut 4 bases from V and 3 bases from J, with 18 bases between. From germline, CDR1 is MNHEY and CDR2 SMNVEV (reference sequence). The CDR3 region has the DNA TGTGCCAGCAGTTCCATCCCCGGACTGGGTTACTATGGCTACACCTTC. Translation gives CASSSIPGLGYYGYTF.

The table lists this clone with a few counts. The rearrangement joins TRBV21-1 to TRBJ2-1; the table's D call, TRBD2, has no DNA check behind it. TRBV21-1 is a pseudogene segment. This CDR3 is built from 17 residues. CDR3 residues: CASSKSPRVSLIREQFF. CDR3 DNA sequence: TGTGCCAGCAGCAAATCCCCGCGCGTTAGTTTAATCCGTGAGCAGTTCTTC.

The chain's CDR3 is CASSLVVRGGNEAFF. As DNA, the CDR3 is TGTGCCAGCAGCTTAGTGGTTCGGGGGGGGAATGAAGCTTTCTTT. The chain employs TRBV11-2 and TRBJ1-1; D possibly corresponds to TRBD1 (5 bases). Trimming removed 1 base from V and 7 bases from J, with 16 bases in between. From germline, CDR1 is SGHAT and CDR2 FQNNGV. The CDR3 covers 15 residues.

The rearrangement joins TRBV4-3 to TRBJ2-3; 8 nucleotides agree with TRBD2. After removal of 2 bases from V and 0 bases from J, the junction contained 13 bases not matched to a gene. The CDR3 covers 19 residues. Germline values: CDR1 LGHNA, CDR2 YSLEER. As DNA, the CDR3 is TGCGCCAGCAGCCAATTGTCCGGGAGGGGGGAGGGCAGCACAGATACGCAGTATTTT. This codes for CASSQLSGRGEGSTDTQYF.

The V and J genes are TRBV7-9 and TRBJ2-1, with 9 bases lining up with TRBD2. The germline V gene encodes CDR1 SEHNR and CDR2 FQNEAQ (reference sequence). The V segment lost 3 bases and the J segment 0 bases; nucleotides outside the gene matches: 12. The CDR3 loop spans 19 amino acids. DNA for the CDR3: TGTGCCAGCAGCTTTTTGCCGCGGGGGGGCCCGAGCTCCTACAATGAGCAGTTCTTC. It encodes CASSFLPRGGPSSYNEQFF.

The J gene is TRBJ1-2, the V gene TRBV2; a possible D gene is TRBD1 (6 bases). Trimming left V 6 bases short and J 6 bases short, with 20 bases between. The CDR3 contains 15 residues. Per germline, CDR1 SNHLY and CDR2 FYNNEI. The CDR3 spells CASRARYRVRDGYTF. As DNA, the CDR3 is TGTGCCAGCAGGGCTAGATACAGGGTACGGGATGGCTACACCTTC. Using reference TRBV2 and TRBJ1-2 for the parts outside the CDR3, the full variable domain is EPEVTQTPSHQVTQMGQEVILRCVPISNHLYFYWYRQILGQKVEFLVSFYNNEISEKSEIFDDQFSVERPDGSNFTLKIRSTKLEDSAMYFCASRARYRVRDGYTFGSGTRLTVV.

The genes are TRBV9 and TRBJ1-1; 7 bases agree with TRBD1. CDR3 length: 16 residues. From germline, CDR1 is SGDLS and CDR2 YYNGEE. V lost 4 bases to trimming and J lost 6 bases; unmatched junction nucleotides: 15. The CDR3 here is CASSLHKTGSEAEAFF. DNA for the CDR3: TGTGCCAGCAGCCTCCATAAGACAGGGAGTGAAGCTGAAGCTTTCTTT.

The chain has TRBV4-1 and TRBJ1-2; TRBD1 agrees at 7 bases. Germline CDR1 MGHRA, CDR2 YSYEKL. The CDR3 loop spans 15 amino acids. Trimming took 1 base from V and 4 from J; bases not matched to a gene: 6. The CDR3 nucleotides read TGCGCCAGCAGCCAAGTAGATACAGGGGTCTATGGCTACACCTTC. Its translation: CASSQVDTGVYGYTF.

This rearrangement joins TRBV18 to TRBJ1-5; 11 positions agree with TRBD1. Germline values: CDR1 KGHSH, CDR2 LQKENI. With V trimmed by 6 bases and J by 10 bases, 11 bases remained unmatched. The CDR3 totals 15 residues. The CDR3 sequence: CASSRTGGLISPQHF. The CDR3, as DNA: TGTGCCAGCTCCCGGACAGGGGGCCTTATTTCACCCCAGCATTTT.

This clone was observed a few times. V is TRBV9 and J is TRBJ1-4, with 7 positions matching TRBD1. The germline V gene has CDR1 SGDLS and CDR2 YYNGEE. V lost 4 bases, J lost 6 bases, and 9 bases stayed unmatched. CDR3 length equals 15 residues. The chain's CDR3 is CASSFRTGGDEKLFF. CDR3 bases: TGTGCCAGCAGCTTCAGGACAGGCGGGGATGAAAAACTGTTTTTT.

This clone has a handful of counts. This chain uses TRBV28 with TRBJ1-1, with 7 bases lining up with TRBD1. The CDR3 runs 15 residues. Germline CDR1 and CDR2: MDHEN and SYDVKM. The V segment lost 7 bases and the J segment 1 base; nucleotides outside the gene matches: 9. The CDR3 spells CASIGQASQNTEAFF. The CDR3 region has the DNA TGTGCCAGCATCGGACAGGCGTCCCAGAACACTGAAGCTTTCTTT. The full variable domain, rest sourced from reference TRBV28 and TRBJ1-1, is DVKVTQSSRYLVKRTGEKVFLECVQDMDHENMFWYRQDPGLGLRLIYFSYDVKMKEKGDIPEGYSVSREKKERFSLILESASTNQTSMYLCASIGQASQNTEAFFGQGTRLTVV.

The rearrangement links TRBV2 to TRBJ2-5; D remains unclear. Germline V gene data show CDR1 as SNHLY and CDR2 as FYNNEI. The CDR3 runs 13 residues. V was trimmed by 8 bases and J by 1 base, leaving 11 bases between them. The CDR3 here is CASVRLVQETQYF. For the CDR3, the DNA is TGTGCCAGCGTTCGGCTAGTCCAAGAGACCCAGTACTTC.

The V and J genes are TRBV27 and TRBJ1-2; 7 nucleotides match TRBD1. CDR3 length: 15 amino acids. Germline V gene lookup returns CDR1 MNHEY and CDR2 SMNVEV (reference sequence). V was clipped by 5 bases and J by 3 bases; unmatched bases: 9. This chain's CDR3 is CASSTREGADYGYTF. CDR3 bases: TGTGCCAGCAGTACCCGGGAGGGGGCAGACTATGGCTACACCTTC.

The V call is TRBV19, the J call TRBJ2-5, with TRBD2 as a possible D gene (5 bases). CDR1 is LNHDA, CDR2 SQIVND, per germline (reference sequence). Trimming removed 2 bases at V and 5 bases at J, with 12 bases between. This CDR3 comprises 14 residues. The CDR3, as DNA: TGTGCCAGTAGTATATCTCGAATAGCGGAGACCCAGTACTTC. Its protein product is CASSISRIAETQYF.

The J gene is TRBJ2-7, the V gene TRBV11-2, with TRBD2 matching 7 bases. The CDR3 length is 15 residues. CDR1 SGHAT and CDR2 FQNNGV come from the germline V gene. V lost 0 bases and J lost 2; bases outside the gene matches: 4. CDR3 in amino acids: CASSLEWGGTYEQYF. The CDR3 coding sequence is TGTGCCAGCAGCTTAGAGTGGGGGGGAACCTACGAGCAGTACTTC.

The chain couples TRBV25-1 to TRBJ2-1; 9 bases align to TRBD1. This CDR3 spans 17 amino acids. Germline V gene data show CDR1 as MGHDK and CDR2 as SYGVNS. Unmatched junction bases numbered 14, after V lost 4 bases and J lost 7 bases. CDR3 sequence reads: CASSVQGAAIRRNEQFF. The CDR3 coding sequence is TGTGCCAGCAGTGTACAGGGGGCCGCCATTAGAAGGAATGAGCAGTTCTTC.

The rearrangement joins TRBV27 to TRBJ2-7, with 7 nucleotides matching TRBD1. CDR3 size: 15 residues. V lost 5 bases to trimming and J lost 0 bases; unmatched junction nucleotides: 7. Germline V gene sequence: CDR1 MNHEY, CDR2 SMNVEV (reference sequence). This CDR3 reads CASSDPTGPSYEQYF. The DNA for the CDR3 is TGTGCCAGCAGTGATCCGACAGGGCCCTCCTACGAGCAGTACTTC.

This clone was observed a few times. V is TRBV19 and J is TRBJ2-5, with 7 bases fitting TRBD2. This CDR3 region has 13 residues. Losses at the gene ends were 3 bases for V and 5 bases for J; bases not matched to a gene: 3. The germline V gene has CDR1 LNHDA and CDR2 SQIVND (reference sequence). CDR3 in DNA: TGTGCCAGTAGTATTACCGGGGGGGAGACCCAGTACTTC. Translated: CASSITGGETQYF. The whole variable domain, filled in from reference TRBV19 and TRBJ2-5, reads DGGITQSPKYLFRKEGQNVTLSCEQNLNHDAMYWYRQDPGQGLRLIYYSQIVNDFQKGDIAEGYSVSREKKESFPLTVTSAQKNPTAFYLCASSITGGETQYFGPGTRLLVL.

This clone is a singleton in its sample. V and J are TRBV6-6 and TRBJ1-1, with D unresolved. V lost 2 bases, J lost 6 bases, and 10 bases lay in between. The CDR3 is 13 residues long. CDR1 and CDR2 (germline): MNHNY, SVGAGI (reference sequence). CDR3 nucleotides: TGTGCCAGCAGTTACGTCAGGCCCCCTGAAGCTTTCTTT. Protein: CASSYVRPPEAFF.

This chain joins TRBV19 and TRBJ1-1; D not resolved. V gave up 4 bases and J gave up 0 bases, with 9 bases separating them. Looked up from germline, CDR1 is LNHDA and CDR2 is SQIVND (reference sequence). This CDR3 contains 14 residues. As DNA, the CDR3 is TGTGCCAGTAGTACCCTTAGAATGAACACTGAAGCTTTCTTT. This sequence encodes CASSTLRMNTEAFF. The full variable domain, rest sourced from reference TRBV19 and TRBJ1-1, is DGGITQSPKYLFRKEGQNVTLSCEQNLNHDAMYWYRQDPGQGLRLIYYSQIVNDFQKGDIAEGYSVSREKKESFPLTVTSAQKNPTAFYLCASSTLRMNTEAFFGQGTRLTVV.